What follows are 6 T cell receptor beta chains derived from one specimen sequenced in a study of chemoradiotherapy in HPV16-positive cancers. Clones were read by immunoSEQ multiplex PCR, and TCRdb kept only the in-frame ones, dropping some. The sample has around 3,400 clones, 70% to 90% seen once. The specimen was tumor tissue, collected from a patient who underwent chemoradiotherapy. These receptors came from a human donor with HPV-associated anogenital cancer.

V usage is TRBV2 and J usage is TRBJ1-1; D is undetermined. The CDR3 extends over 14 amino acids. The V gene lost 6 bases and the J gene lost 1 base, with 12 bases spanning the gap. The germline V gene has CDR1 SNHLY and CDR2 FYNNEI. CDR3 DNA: TGTGCCAGCAGGCGGCAGGCTTCGAACACTGAAGCTTTCTTT. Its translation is CASRRQASNTEAFF. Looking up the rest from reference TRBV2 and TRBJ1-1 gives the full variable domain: EPEVTQTPSHQVTQMGQEVILRCVPISNHLYFYWYRQILGQKVEFLVSFYNNEISEKSEIFDDQFSVERPDGSNFTLKIRSTKLEDSAMYFCASRRQASNTEAFFGQGTRLTVV.

The CDR3, as DNA: TGTGCCAGCAGCTTACGGCAGGGGGCGGAGACCCAGTACTTC. It translates to CASSLRQGAETQYF. The chain has TRBV13 and TRBJ2-5, with 8 positions matching TRBD1. CDR3 length: 14 amino acids. CDR1 and CDR2 from the germline V gene are PRHDT and FYEKMQ (reference sequence). Losses at the gene ends were 2 bases for V and 5 bases for J; bases not matched to a gene: 4.

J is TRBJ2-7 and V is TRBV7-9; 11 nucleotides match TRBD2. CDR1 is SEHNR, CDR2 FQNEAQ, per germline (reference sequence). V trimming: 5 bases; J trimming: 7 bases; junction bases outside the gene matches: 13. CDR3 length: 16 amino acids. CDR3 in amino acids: CASSIGLAGPSEEQYF. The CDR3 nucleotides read TGTGCCAGCAGCATCGGACTAGCGGGCCCGTCGGAAGAGCAGTACTTC.

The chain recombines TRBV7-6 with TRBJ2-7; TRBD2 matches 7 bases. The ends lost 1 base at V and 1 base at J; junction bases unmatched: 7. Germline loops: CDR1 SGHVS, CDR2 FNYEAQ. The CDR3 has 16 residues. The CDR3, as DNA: TGTGCCAGCAGCTTAGGTGCGGCTAGCGGATCCTACGAGCAGTACTTC. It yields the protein CASSLGAASGSYEQYF.

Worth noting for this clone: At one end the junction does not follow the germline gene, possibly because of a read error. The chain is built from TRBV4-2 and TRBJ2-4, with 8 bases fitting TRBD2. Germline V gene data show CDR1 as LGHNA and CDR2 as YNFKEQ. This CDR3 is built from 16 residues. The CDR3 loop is CASSLLSTSAKNVQYF. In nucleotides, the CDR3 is TGTGCCAGCAGCCTGTTATCGACTAGCGCCAAAAACGTTCAGTACTTC.

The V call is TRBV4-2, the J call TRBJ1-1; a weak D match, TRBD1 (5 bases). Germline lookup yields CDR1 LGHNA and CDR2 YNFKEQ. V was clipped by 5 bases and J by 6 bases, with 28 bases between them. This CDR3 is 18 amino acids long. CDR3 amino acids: CASSLNRGLNTLFAEAFF. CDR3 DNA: TGTGCCAGCAGCTTGAACCGGGGCCTTAACACTCTCTTCGCTGAAGCTTTCTTT.